Listed here is a single T cell receptor beta chain. This specimen comes from a study of blood T cell repertoires in COVID-19. For the study at large: Samples representing acute and convalescent COVID-19 were sourced from the United States, Italy and Spain. Nucleic acid was either cDNA or gDNA, and it came from T cells, B-cell-depleted T cells, or PBMCs.

Original processing notes: Nucleated cell counts were estimated from reference gene primer amplification. Clones were sequenced by immunoSEQ multiplex PCR, and TCRdb holds only the in-frame ones, with some missing. The DNA was the basis for D and trimming; V, J and clone size are from that table. This sample has about 200,000 clones, with 80% to 90% found just once. Per germline, CDR1 GTSNPN and CDR2 SVGIG (reference sequence). With V trimmed by 7 bases and J by 5 bases, 16 bases remained unmatched. The CDR3 runs 15 residues. What was sequenced was peripheral blood. This chain uses TRBV30 with TRBJ1-2; TRBD1 agrees at 7 bases. The sequence came from a woman aged 40 to 50 with active or convalescent COVID-19. Written as DNA, the CDR3 is TGTGCCTCCAACGGCGGGGACAGTGGTTGGTATGGCTACACCTTC. Its protein product is CASNGGDSGWYGYTF.